The clone carrying this TCR beta chain came up many times. This sample was taken from a study of early T cells in non-severe SARS-CoV-2 infection. In the study overall: The study sequenced bulk RNA from unsorted whole blood, with chains unpaired.

In the library, individual cDNA molecules carried attached unique molecular identifiers. Each CDR3 protein is one row after TCRdb ran MiXCR on the 5' RACE reads. The sample shows about 110,000 distinct CDR3 sequences, roughly 12% of them seen only once. Sequenced here: whole blood, sampled at baseline. This receptor was identified in an adult who was a healthcare worker with PCR-confirmed SARS-CoV-2 infection or an uninfected control (not recorded which).

The CDR3 bases are TGTGCCAGCAGCCGAGCACAGGGGGCGGGAAGTGAAGCTTTCTTT. This encodes CASSRAQGAGSEAFF. The chain combines TRBV3-1 with TRBJ1-1; TRBD1 agrees at 9 bases. There are 15 residues in the CDR3. V dropped 4 bases and J dropped 7; count of bases not matched to a gene: 10. Germline V gene data show CDR1 as LGHDT and CDR2 as YNNKEL (reference sequence). Full variable domain (rest looked up from reference TRBV3-1 and TRBJ1-1): DTAVSQTPKYLVTQMGNDKSIKCEQNLGHDTMYWYKQDSKKFLKIMFSYNNKELIINETVPNRFSPKSPDKAHLNLHINSLELGDSAVYFCASSRAQGAGSEAFFGQGTRLTVV.